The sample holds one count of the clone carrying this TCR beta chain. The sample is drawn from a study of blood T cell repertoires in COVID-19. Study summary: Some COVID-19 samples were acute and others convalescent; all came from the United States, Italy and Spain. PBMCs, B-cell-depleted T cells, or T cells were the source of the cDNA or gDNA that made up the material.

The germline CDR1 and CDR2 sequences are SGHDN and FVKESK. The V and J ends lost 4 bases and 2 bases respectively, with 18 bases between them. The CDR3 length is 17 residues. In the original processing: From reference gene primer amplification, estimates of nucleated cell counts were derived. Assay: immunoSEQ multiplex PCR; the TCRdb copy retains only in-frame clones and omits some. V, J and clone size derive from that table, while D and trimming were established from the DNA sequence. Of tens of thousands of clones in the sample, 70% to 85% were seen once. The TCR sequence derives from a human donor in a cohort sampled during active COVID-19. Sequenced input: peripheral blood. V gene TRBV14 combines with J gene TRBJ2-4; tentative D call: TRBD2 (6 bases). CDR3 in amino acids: CASSPQAGGGTKNIQYF. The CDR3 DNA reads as TGTGCCAGCAGCCCCCAAGCAGGCGGCGGGACCAAAAACATTCAGTACTTC.